This TCR beta chain was captured by sequencing in a study of blood T cell repertoires in COVID-19. Germline loops: CDR1 SGHNT, CDR2 YYREEE (reference sequence). The CDR3 contains 14 residues. Trimming cost V 3 bases and J 4 bases, with 13 bases left between them. TCRdb's copy holds only in-frame clones and misses some; the assay was immunoSEQ multiplex PCR. The sample carries a few hundred thousand clones, around nine tenths recorded once. The TCR comes from a man aged 50 to 60 with active or convalescent COVID-19. The source material was peripheral blood. The chain employs TRBV5-4 and TRBJ1-2; D is possibly TRBD1 (5 bases). DNA of the CDR3: TGTGCCAGCAGCTGGGTGGACGGGGGCTATGGCTACACCTTC. Encoded protein: CASSWVDGGYGYTF. Full variable domain (remainder filled in from reference TRBV5-4 and TRBJ1-2): ETGVTQSPTHLIKTRGQQVTLRCSSQSGHNTVSWYQQALGQGPQFIFQYYREEENGRGNFPPRFSGLQFPNYSSELNVNALELDDSALYLCASSWVDGGYGYTFGSGTRLTVV.